Below, 22 T cell receptor beta chains from the same sample are listed, as sequenced in a study of blood T cells in healthy people across ages. Primed by a sample-barcoded 5' primer and a J-beta primer mix, a second PCR proceeded for about 6 to 12 cycles. TCRdb reanalysed the 5' RACE reads using MiXCR and keeps one entry per CDR3 protein. Among about 1.6 million distinct CDR3 sequences listed, roughly 32% were seen once. Sequenced: blood. Every receptor here comes from a woman aged 30 to 39 in good health.

V usage is TRBV6-5 and J usage is TRBJ2-1; the D is unclear. V lost 6 bases and J lost 2, with 8 bases in between. The CDR3 consists of 13 residues. Per the germline V gene, CDR1 is MNHEY and CDR2 is SVGAGI. The CDR3 loop reads CASRSEPYNEQFF. The CDR3 DNA sequence: TGTGCCAGCAGATCCGAGCCCTACAATGAGCAGTTCTTC.

This chain links TRBV11-2 with TRBJ2-7; TRBD1 matches 8 bases. CDR1 is SGHAT, CDR2 FQNNGV, per germline. With 5 bases clipped from V and 0 bases from J, the junction kept 9 bases outside the gene matches. The CDR3 is made up of 16 amino acids. The CDR3 loop reads CASSLSDRALSYEQYF. In nucleotides, the CDR3 is TGTGCCAGCAGCCTCTCGGACAGGGCCCTCTCCTACGAGCAGTACTTC.

The CDR3 DNA sequence: TGTGCCAGCAGCTTACGGGGAGCGGGGCCGCAAGAGACCCAGTACTTC. Protein sequence: CASSLRGAGPQETQYF. This chain connects TRBV7-8 to TRBJ2-5, with 7 bases lining up with TRBD2. The length of the CDR3 is 16 residues. The germline V gene has CDR1 SGHVS and CDR2 FQNEAQ. V trimming: 2 bases; J trimming: 2 bases; junction bases outside the gene matches: 8. Variable domain in full (rest from reference TRBV7-8 and TRBJ2-5): GAGVSQSPRYKVAKRGQDVALRCDPISGHVSLFWYQQALGQGPEFLTYFQNEAQLDKSGLPSDRFFAERPEGSVSTLKIQRTQQEDSAVYLCASSLRGAGPQETQYFGPGTRLLVL.

This sequence joins TRBV21-1 and TRBJ2-3; the table assigns TRBD1, which was not confirmed against the DNA. TRBV21-1 is termed a pseudogene. This CDR3 has 21 residues. CDR3 loop: CASSKGPTEGHSGPKTDTQYF. Here the CDR3 DNA reads TGTGCCAGCAGCAAAGGCCCCACCGAAGGACACAGCGGGCCTAAAACAGATACGCAGTATTTT.

The V call is TRBV7-8, the J call TRBJ2-7, with TRBD2 as a possible D gene (5 bases). The DNA end is a closer match to TRBJ2-5, so the J assignment may be wrong. Germline V gene lookup returns CDR1 SGHVS and CDR2 FQNEAQ. The CDR3 spans 12 residues. DNA for the CDR3: TGTGCCAGCAGCTTATCGAGCGGGACCCAGTACTTC. It specifies CASSLSSGTQYF.

V is TRBV7-9 and J is TRBJ2-2; TRBD1 matches at 8 bases. V was clipped by 4 bases and J by 0 bases; unmatched bases: 7. The CDR3 totals 17 residues. Germline loops: CDR1 SEHNR, CDR2 FQNEAQ (reference sequence). CDR3 loop: CASSSVQGAANTGELFF. In DNA, the CDR3 is TGTGCCAGCAGCTCAGTTCAGGGGGCGGCGAACACCGGGGAGCTGTTTTTT.

This clonotype has just a few counts. The J gene is TRBJ2-7, the V gene TRBV12-3 or TRBV12-4, with 10 bases aligning to TRBD1. V dropped 6 bases and J dropped 7; count of bases not matched to a gene: 12. The CDR3 sequence is 15 residues long. DNA for the CDR3: TGTGCCAGCAGCAAACGACAGGGGGCCCCTATTGAGCAGTACTTC. Its protein product is CASSKRQGAPIEQYF.

This chain connects TRBV5-1 to TRBJ2-3; D remains ambiguous. CDR3 length: 10 residues. Trimming shortened V by 6 bases and J by 7 bases, and 6 bases separated the two germline ends. The germline gives CDR1 SGHRS, CDR2 YFSETQ. CDR3 residues: CASNQYTQYF. The CDR3 DNA reads as TGCGCCAGCAACCAATATACGCAGTATTTT.

This chain uses TRBV7-4 with TRBJ1-1, with a weak D call TRBD1 (6 bases). Trimming took 5 bases from V and 1 from J, leaving 14 bases between them. The CDR3 contains 15 residues. Per the germline V gene, CDR1 is SGHVT and CDR2 is SQSDAQ. CDR3 sequence reads: CASSAPGHENTEAFF. The DNA of the CDR3 is TGTGCCAGCAGCGCACCGGGACACGAGAACACTGAAGCTTTCTTT.

This chain connects TRBV7-2 to TRBJ2-5, with D maybe TRBD2 (5 bases). Trimming removed 10 bases from V and 2 bases from J, with 14 bases in between. Germline values: CDR1 SGHTA, CDR2 FQGNSA. This CDR3 is 13 amino acids long. The CDR3, as DNA: TGTGCCACCTCGATCAGGACTCAAGAGACCCAGTACTTC. Encoded protein: CATSIRTQETQYF.

The rearrangement joins TRBV7-2 to TRBJ2-7; D call uncertain. V gave up 2 bases and J gave up 5 bases, with 13 bases separating them. The length of the CDR3 is 14 residues. Germline V gene sequence: CDR1 SGHTA, CDR2 FQGNSA. The CDR3 coding sequence is TGTGCCAGCAGCTTATTTGGTAGCTATAACGAGCAGTACTTC. Residues: CASSLFGSYNEQYF.

This clonotype was seen more than once but under ten times. This chain connects TRBV2 to TRBJ2-7; D remains ambiguous. Germline values: CDR1 SNHLY, CDR2 FYNNEI. The V end was cut by 4 bases, the J end by 2 bases, with 6 bases between. The CDR3 runs to 12 residues. CDR3 DNA sequence: TGTGCCAGCAGTGTTACCCCCTACGAGCAGTACTTC. Translated: CASSVTPYEQYF.

This sequence joins TRBV7-9 and TRBJ2-1; D perhaps matches TRBD1 (6 bases). There are 13 residues in the CDR3. Trimming cost V 6 bases and J 9 bases, with 15 bases left between them. Germline V gene data show CDR1 as SEHNR and CDR2 as FQNEAQ (reference sequence). This CDR3 is CASSRDTNSEQFF. The CDR3 region has the DNA TGTGCCAGCAGTAGGGACACTAATAGTGAGCAGTTCTTC.

This clonotype was seen more than once but under ten times. The CDR3 loop reads CASSRTKPTDTQYF. For the CDR3, the DNA is TGTGCCAGCAGCCGGACTAAGCCCACAGATACGCAGTATTTT. The chain has TRBV7-9 and TRBJ2-3, with D possibly TRBD2 on 6 matching bases. Trimming cost V 5 bases and J 2 bases, with 11 bases left between them. Germline V CDR1 and CDR2: SEHNR, FQNEAQ (reference sequence). This CDR3 region has 14 residues.

The chain recombines TRBV4-1 with TRBJ1-2; no definite D call. Germline V gene data show CDR1 as MGHRA and CDR2 as YSYEKL. Between the trimmed V and J ends, which lost 0 bases and 2 bases, there was a span of 10 bases. This CDR3 is 15 amino acids long. In DNA, the CDR3 is TGCGCCAGCAGCCAAGATTGGTCCTCAAACTATGGCTACACCTTC. This gives the protein CASSQDWSSNYGYTF.

This chain connects TRBV27 to TRBJ2-1, with 7 bases fitting TRBD1. V trimming: 7 bases; J trimming: 5 bases; junction bases outside the gene matches: 11. CDR1 is MNHEY and CDR2 is SMNVEV in the germline V gene (reference sequence). CDR3 length: 15 amino acids. CDR3 in DNA: TGTGCCAGCAATTCGACCGGGACAGATAACAATGAGCAGTTCTTC. Its translation is CASNSTGTDNNEQFF.

V usage is TRBV20-1 and J usage is TRBJ2-7; 9 nucleotides match TRBD2. The end of the DNA is better explained by TRBJ2-5, so the J call may be wrong. This CDR3 is 15 amino acids long. Germline CDR1 and CDR2: DFQATT and SNEGSKA (reference sequence). The chain's CDR3 is CSAPIGTSSRGTQYF. The CDR3 DNA follows: TGCAGTGCCCCTATAGGGACTAGCTCCCGGGGGACCCAGTACTTC.

Only a few counts were recorded for this clonotype. V usage is TRBV6-6 and J usage is TRBJ2-1; no clear D gene. V was trimmed by 4 bases and J by 6 bases, leaving 4 bases between them. Looked up from germline, CDR1 is MNHNY and CDR2 is SVGAGI (reference sequence). This CDR3 contains 11 residues. The CDR3 sequence is CASSSANEQFF. Here the CDR3 DNA reads TGTGCCAGCAGTTCCGCCAATGAGCAGTTCTTC.

J is TRBJ2-1 and V is TRBV25-1; 8 bases are a match to TRBD1. The CDR3 is made up of 16 amino acids. V lost 4 bases, J lost 7 bases, and 12 bases stayed unmatched. Germline CDR1 is MGHDK and CDR2 is SYGVNS. In DNA, the CDR3 is TGTGCCAGCAGTGGTAACCCGGGACAGGTGTTAAATGAGCAGTTCTTC. This encodes CASSGNPGQVLNEQFF.

The chain combines TRBV20-1 with TRBJ1-2; possible D gene TRBD1, 6 bases. From germline, CDR1 is DFQATT and CDR2 SNEGSKA (reference sequence). The V end was cut by 3 bases, the J end by 7 bases, with 12 bases between. The CDR3 is 12 amino acids. DNA of the CDR3: TGCAGTGCTAGCCGGCAGGACAGTGGCTACACCTTC. Its translation: CSASRQDSGYTF.

The gene calls are TRBV5-1 and TRBJ2-3; a possible D gene is TRBD1 (7 bases). The CDR3 is 16 residues long. CDR1 and CDR2 (germline): SGHRS, YFSETQ. Trimming cost V 1 base and J 1 base, with 13 bases left between them. CDR3 amino acids: CASSLMQGGGTDTQYF. Here the CDR3 DNA reads TGCGCCAGCAGCTTGATGCAGGGGGGTGGCACAGATACGCAGTATTTT.

V usage is TRBV11-3 and J usage is TRBJ2-3; 9 positions match TRBD1. Germline trimming cut 3 bases from V and 5 bases from J; bases unmatched to any gene: 6. The CDR3 sequence is 15 residues long. CDR1 SGHNT and CDR2 YENEEA come from the germline V gene. CDR3 sequence reads: CASSLTGGTRDTQYF. The CDR3 DNA sequence: TGTGCCAGCAGCTTGACAGGGGGAACCAGAGATACGCAGTATTTT.